This T cell receptor (beta chain) was identified in a study of T-cell memory formation after mild COVID-19. Looked up from germline, CDR1 is MNHEY and CDR2 is SVGEGT. Between the trimmed V and J ends, which lost 3 bases and 2 bases, there was a span of 8 bases. The CDR3 spans 14 residues. Overall study results and limits: Clones that contracted clustered mainly in CM and EM if CD4+ and in EMRA if CD8+.

Each CDR3 protein gets one entry after TCRdb re-called the 5' RACE reads with MiXCR. The data contain over 500,000 distinct CDR3 sequences, roughly 17% of them singletons. Comment on this clonotype: Its antigen is undetermined.

The rearrangement uses TRBV6-2 or TRBV6-3 and TRBJ2-1; D gene ambiguous. This TCR derives from an adult woman who had mild COVID-19 (a few samples of this study predate the infection). Cell type and time point are not known. Specimen: PBMCs or a T cell subset sorted from them (not recorded which). This CDR3 reads CASSYVGTYNEQFF. The CDR3 region has the DNA TGTGCCAGCAGTTATGTGGGGACCTACAATGAGCAGTTCTTC.